Each of the 8 T cell receptor beta chains below was sequenced from the same sample in a study of blood T cell repertoires in COVID-19. Assay used: immunoSEQ multiplex PCR; TCRdb lists only in-frame clones, some missing. The repertoire holds fewer than 200,000 clones, with 70% to 90% as singletons. Sequencing was carried out using peripheral blood. The receptor set was obtained from a woman older than 75 with COVID-19, enrolled during active disease.

The chain has TRBV19 and TRBJ2-5, with a possible D match to TRBD2 (7 bases). The length of the CDR3 is 14 residues. Germline V gene data show CDR1 as LNHDA and CDR2 as SQIVND (reference sequence). V was clipped by 3 bases and J by 5 bases, with 13 bases between them. The CDR3 region has the DNA TGTGCCAGTAGTATGGCAGGGAGGGGGGAGACCCAGTACTTC. Protein: CASSMAGRGETQYF.

This chain joins TRBV28 and TRBJ1-1; 8 bases line up with TRBD1. V lost 6 bases, J lost 4 bases, and 7 bases stayed unmatched. Germline CDR1 reads MDHEN; CDR2 reads SYDVKM. CDR3 length: 14 amino acids. The DNA of the CDR3 is TGTGCCAGCAGCTTAAGAACAGGGGGCACTGAAGCTTTCTTT. It encodes CASSLRTGGTEAFF. The full variable domain, with the rest looked up from reference TRBV28 and TRBJ1-1, is DVKVTQSSRYLVKRTGEKVFLECVQDMDHENMFWYRQDPGLGLRLIYFSYDVKMKEKGDIPEGYSVSREKKERFSLILESASTNQTSMYLCASSLRTGGTEAFFGQGTRLTVV.

V usage is TRBV12-5 and J usage is TRBJ2-7; TRBD1 agrees at 9 bases. The CDR3 consists of 14 residues. Germline assignment: CDR1 LGHNT and CDR2 FRNRAP. With 7 bases clipped from V and 5 bases from J, the junction kept 9 bases outside the gene matches. In nucleotides, the CDR3 is TGTGCTAGTGCCACCCGGGACAGGGCGGACGAGCAGTACTTC. It encodes CASATRDRADEQYF. The whole variable domain, filled in from reference TRBV12-5 and TRBJ2-7, reads DARVTQTPRHKVTEMGQEVTMRCQPILGHNTVFWYRQTMMQGLELLAYFRNRAPLDDSGMPKDRFSAEMPDATLATLKIQPSEPRDSAVYFCASATRDRADEQYFGPGTRLTVT.

This chain joins TRBV2 and TRBJ1-1; TRBD1 might be the D (6 bases). The CDR3 has 13 amino acids. Trimming left V 6 bases short and J 7 bases short, with 15 bases between. The germline V gene has CDR1 SNHLY and CDR2 FYNNEI. The CDR3 region has the DNA TGTGCCAGCAGGCCAACGGGGGGCGGTGAAGCTTTCTTT. Translation gives CASRPTGGGEAFF.

The chain couples TRBV19 to TRBJ2-5; D possibly corresponds to TRBD2 (5 bases). Trimming cost V 7 bases and J 0 bases, with 6 bases left between them. The length of the CDR3 is 12 residues. Germline V gives CDR1 LNHDA, CDR2 SQIVND (reference sequence). CDR3 coding DNA: TGTGCCAGTATCGGGGACCAAGAGACCCAGTACTTC. It translates to CASIGDQETQYF.

The chain recombines TRBV9 with TRBJ2-2; no firm D call. Trimming removed 0 bases from V and 4 bases from J, with 7 bases in between. The germline V gene encodes CDR1 SGDLS and CDR2 YYNGEE. CDR3 length equals 14 residues. CDR3: CASSVAGFTGELFF. CDR3 coding DNA: TGTGCCAGCAGCGTAGCCGGGTTCACCGGGGAGCTGTTTTTT.

The J gene is TRBJ2-1, the V gene TRBV20-1; D unclear. With 5 bases removed from V and 12 bases from J, the gap between germline ends came to 11 bases. This CDR3 comprises 10 residues. Germline CDR1 DFQATT, CDR2 SNEGSKA (reference sequence). The CDR3 is CSAASRRQFF. In DNA form, the CDR3 reads TGCAGTGCTGCCAGCCGGAGGCAGTTCTTC.

The rearrangement uses TRBV5-1 and TRBJ2-3, with 8 bases matching TRBD2. The CDR3 runs to 14 residues. Germline V gene sequence: CDR1 SGHRS, CDR2 YFSETQ. V lost 4 bases to trimming and J lost 1 base; unmatched junction nucleotides: 2. In nucleotides, the CDR3 is TGCGCCAGCAGCGGTAGCGGGGGCACAGATACGCAGTATTTT. Translated: CASSGSGGTDTQYF.